These 21 T cell receptor beta chains originate from one sample sequenced in a study of OX40 agonist ivuxolimab in advanced cancers. This table comes from immunoSEQ multiplex PCR, and its TCRdb copy is limited to in-frame clones, with some not included. The data contain some 68,000 clones, approximately 90% of them singletons. The sequencing used CD4+ or CD8+ T cells sorted from blood, collected in a trial of the OX40 agonist ivuxolimab. All receptors come from an adult with an advanced solid tumor such as melanoma, head and neck, liver or kidney cancer.

This chain links TRBV7-9 with TRBJ2-1, with D perhaps TRBD2 (6 bases). The CDR3 has 14 amino acids. Trimming left V 6 bases short and J 5 bases short, with 14 bases between. Germline V gene data show CDR1 as SEHNR and CDR2 as FQNEAQ (reference sequence). The CDR3: CASSLAPPDNEQFF. DNA of the CDR3: TGTGCCAGCAGTCTAGCGCCACCCGACAATGAGCAGTTCTTC.

The chain uses TRBV11-2 and TRBJ2-3, with 8 bases fitting TRBD2. CDR3 length: 14 residues. Unmatched junction bases numbered 2, after V lost 4 bases and J lost 2 bases. Germline V gene data show CDR1 as SGHAT and CDR2 as FQNNGV. The CDR3 coding sequence is TGTGCCAGCAGCTCTAGCGGGTTCACAGATACGCAGTATTTT. Residues: CASSSSGFTDTQYF.

CDR3 protein: CASSSGSRPQHF. The CDR3, as DNA: TGTGCCAGCAGCTCTGGTTCGAGACCCCAGCATTTT. J is TRBJ1-5 and V is TRBV7-9; D gene ambiguous. Germline lookup yields CDR1 SEHNR and CDR2 FQNEAQ (reference sequence). V was trimmed by 4 bases and J by 10 bases, leaving 11 bases between them. The CDR3 runs 12 residues.

The chain joins TRBV28 to TRBJ2-6; maybe TRBD2 (5 bases). There are 15 residues in the CDR3. Germline-derived CDR1 and CDR2 are MDHEN and SYDVKM. Trimming cost V 10 bases and J 1 base, with 14 bases left between them. CDR3 nucleotide sequence: TGTGCCACCCACCGTCCGGGATCTGGGGCCAACGTCCTGACTTTC. This sequence encodes CATHRPGSGANVLTF.

The J gene is TRBJ2-7, the V gene TRBV28; tentative D call: TRBD2 (6 bases). The CDR3 loop spans 15 amino acids. Deletions cut 5 bases from V and 0 bases from J, with 14 bases between. Germline values: CDR1 MDHEN, CDR2 SYDVKM. The CDR3 coding sequence is TGTGCCAGCAGTCCCAGTCATAGCGGCTCCTACGAGCAGTACTTC. Translated: CASSPSHSGSYEQYF. The full variable domain, with the rest looked up from reference TRBV28 and TRBJ2-7, is DVKVTQSSRYLVKRTGEKVFLECVQDMDHENMFWYRQDPGLGLRLIYFSYDVKMKEKGDIPEGYSVSREKKERFSLILESASTNQTSMYLCASSPSHSGSYEQYFGPGTRLTVT.

The gene calls are TRBV27 and TRBJ2-1, with D unresolved. The CDR3 runs to 14 residues. CDR1 and CDR2 from the germline V gene are MNHEY and SMNVEV (reference sequence). Trimming stripped 6 bases from V and 6 bases from J, with 15 bases between. CDR3: CASRRVGLGNEQFF. DNA of the CDR3: TGTGCCAGCAGAAGGGTCGGGCTGGGCAATGAGCAGTTCTTC.

The chain uses TRBV5-1 and TRBJ2-5; D uncertain. Germline V CDR1 and CDR2: SGHRS, YFSETQ. The V and J ends lost 4 bases and 2 bases respectively, with 9 bases between them. This CDR3 has 13 amino acids. The CDR3 is CASSMNMQETQYF. CDR3 nucleotide sequence: TGCGCCAGCAGCATGAACATGCAAGAGACCCAGTACTTC. The variable domain in full, completed from reference TRBV5-1 and TRBJ2-5, reads KAGVTQTPRYLIKTRGQQVTLSCSPISGHRSVSWYQQTPGQGLQFLFEYFSETQRNKGNFPGRFSGRQFSNSRSEMNVSTLELGDSALYLCASSMNMQETQYFGPGTRLLVL.

This rearrangement joins TRBV27 to TRBJ2-1; 7 bases match TRBD1. Per the germline V gene, CDR1 is MNHEY and CDR2 is SMNVEV (reference sequence). This CDR3 contains 14 residues. V dropped 6 bases and J dropped 2; count of bases not matched to a gene: 4. The CDR3 DNA sequence: TGTGCCAGCAGCCGGACAGGCACCTACAATGAGCAGTTCTTC. Protein product: CASSRTGTYNEQFF.

DNA of the CDR3: TGTGCCAGCTCACCCCTCGTCCCTCCGAGGGGCTACACCTTC. Amino acid sequence: CASSPLVPPRGYTF. This chain joins TRBV18 and TRBJ1-2; D uncertain. Looked up from germline, CDR1 is KGHSH and CDR2 is LQKENI. V shed 3 bases and J shed 8 bases, with 16 bases lying between them. The CDR3 is 14 amino acids. The whole variable domain, filled in from reference TRBV18 and TRBJ1-2, reads NAGVMQNPRHLVRRRGQEARLRCSPMKGHSHVYWYRQLPEEGLKFMVYLQKENIIDESGMPKERFSAEFPKEGPSILRIQQVVRGDSAAYFCASSPLVPPRGYTFGSGTRLTVV.

The V call is TRBV2, the J call TRBJ2-1; weak D call: TRBD1 (6 bases). CDR3 length equals 13 residues. The germline V and J ends were trimmed by 2 bases and 7 bases, with 9 bases remaining between them. CDR1 is SNHLY and CDR2 is FYNNEI in the germline V gene. The CDR3 here is CASSEQGMNEQFF. CDR3 coding DNA: TGTGCCAGCAGTGAACAGGGGATGAATGAGCAGTTCTTC.

The chain carries TRBV6-5 and TRBJ1-1, with D unresolved. Germline CDR1 reads MNHEY; CDR2 reads SVGAGI. The ends were cut back, 6 bases at V and 0 bases at J, with 5 bases in the middle. The CDR3 has 12 residues. CDR3 region: CASSLMNTEAFF. In nucleotides, the CDR3 is TGTGCCAGCAGCCTAATGAACACTGAAGCTTTCTTT.

This clone was seen a few times. The genes are TRBV11-2 and TRBJ2-7; tentative D call: TRBD1 (5 bases). Germline V gene lookup returns CDR1 SGHAT and CDR2 FQNNGV. Trimming left V 2 bases short and J 0 bases short, with 8 bases between. The CDR3 runs to 14 residues. CDR3 sequence: CASSLQGYSYEQYF. As DNA, the CDR3 is TGTGCCAGCAGCTTACAGGGCTACTCCTACGAGCAGTACTTC.

This clone occurred once. V gene TRBV4-2 combines with J gene TRBJ2-7; the D gene could be TRBD1 or TRBD2 (5 bases each). From germline, CDR1 is LGHNA and CDR2 YNFKEQ. V gave up 5 bases and J gave up 3 bases, with 14 bases separating them. The CDR3 length is 14 residues. The CDR3 bases are TGTGCCAGCAGCTCAGGACCTGGGGGCTACGAGCAGTACTTC. Its protein product is CASSSGPGGYEQYF.

The rearrangement joins TRBV7-8 to TRBJ2-7; no definite D call. The CDR3 is 14 amino acids. V lost 0 bases to trimming and J lost 7 bases, with 13 bases between them. CDR1 and CDR2 (germline): SGHVS, FQNEAQ. In DNA, the CDR3 is TGTGCCAGCAGCTTAGCGCTCAGTCTGAGGGAGCAGTACTTC. Translated: CASSLALSLREQYF.

This clone was counted once. The rearrangement uses TRBV30 and TRBJ2-1, with 9 positions matching TRBD2. With V trimmed by 4 bases and J by 9 bases, 10 bases remained unmatched. Germline CDR1 and CDR2: GTSNPN and SVGIG (reference sequence). CDR3 length: 14 residues. The CDR3 DNA follows: TGTGCCTGGACTCGGACTAGCGCCAGCATTGAGCAGTTCTTC. Its translation: CAWTRTSASIEQFF.

J is TRBJ2-7 and V is TRBV6-5; TRBD2 matches at 14 bases. Trimming removed 0 bases from V and 7 bases from J; junction bases left unmatched: 5. The CDR3 contains 16 residues. Germline lookup yields CDR1 MNHEY and CDR2 SVGAGI. The chain's CDR3 is CASSYSLTSGRDEQYF. Written as DNA, the CDR3 is TGTGCCAGCAGTTACTCCTTGACTAGCGGGAGGGATGAGCAGTACTTC.

The chain has TRBV5-6 and TRBJ2-3; tentatively, D is TRBD1 (6 bases). This CDR3 is 13 amino acids long. Trimming shortened V by 4 bases and J by 3 bases, and 9 bases separated the two germline ends. Per the germline V gene, CDR1 is SGHDT and CDR2 is YYEEEE. Written as DNA, the CDR3 is TGTGCCAGCAGCGCAACAGGGACAGATACGCAGTATTTT. It yields the protein CASSATGTDTQYF.

The V and J genes are TRBV30 and TRBJ2-1, with 10 bases lining up with TRBD2. The CDR3 is 17 residues long. The V and J ends lost 2 bases and 9 bases, in that order; junction bases with no gene match: 16. Germline V gives CDR1 GTSNPN, CDR2 SVGIG (reference sequence). The CDR3 DNA reads as TGTGCCTGGAGTCCCCACGGCCCTAGCGGGAGTTGGGGTGAGCAGTTCTTC. Its protein is CAWSPHGPSGSWGEQFF.

The CDR3 reads CAISELATRAYEQYF. CDR3 in DNA: TGTGCCATCAGTGAGTTGGCTACTAGGGCCTACGAGCAGTACTTC. The chain carries TRBV10-3 and TRBJ2-7; TRBD2 might be the D (5 bases). Trimming stripped 1 base from V and 2 bases from J, with 12 bases between. In germline, CDR1 is ENHRY, CDR2 SYGVKD. The CDR3 length is 15 residues.

The V and J genes are TRBV6-1 and TRBJ2-6; no clear D. Germline values: CDR1 MNHNS, CDR2 SASEGT. V lost 7 bases and J 2 bases, leaving 9 bases between the germline ends. The CDR3 extends over 14 amino acids. The chain's CDR3 is CASKGDAGANVLTF. The CDR3 DNA is TGTGCCAGCAAAGGAGACGCTGGGGCCAACGTCCTGACTTTC.

The V gene is TRBV4-2, the J gene TRBJ2-2, with no clear D. V was cut by 0 bases and J by 6 bases, with 17 bases left in between. This CDR3 has 17 amino acids. CDR1 and CDR2 from the germline V gene are LGHNA and YNFKEQ. The CDR3 loop reads CASSQDVGNLRPGELFF. The CDR3 DNA sequence: TGTGCCAGCAGCCAAGATGTCGGTAACCTTCGACCCGGGGAGCTGTTTTTT.